This TCR beta chain stems from a study of molecular identifiers for immune sequencing clone quantification. Study at large: For replicates, RNA isolated from around 20,000 or 99,000 naive CD8 cells was divided into five portions, of which four were sequenced. Study-wide points: Over 99% of CMV-specific effector molecules, but under 1% of naive ones, were in clones above 20 copies.

Naive CD8 libraries came from about 19,000 to 1,100,000 sorted cells with 10%, 30% or 50% RNA. Based on a CD8+CD4-CCR7+CD45RA+ profile, naive CD8 T cells were sorted. Each CDR3 protein gets one entry after TCRdb re-called the PCR reads with MiXCR. Of about half a million distinct CDR3 sequences listed, 20% to 25% are singletons. Germline assignment: CDR1 SEHNR and CDR2 FQNEAQ (reference sequence). This CDR3 has 15 amino acids. Trimming left V 0 bases short and J 6 bases short, with 15 bases between. Remarks on this clonotype: The antigen is undetermined.

The sample taken for sequencing was naive CD8+ T cells from blood, with Jurkat cell RNA spiked in. Subset of the sample: FACS-sorted CD8+CD4-CCR7+CD45RA+ naive T cells. The clonotype was recovered from a human donor in good health. Some libraries in this study had Jurkat cell RNA spiked in. The gene calls are TRBV7-9 and TRBJ2-7; D remains unclear. The CDR3 is CASSLARSADREQYF. For the CDR3, the DNA is TGTGCCAGCAGCTTAGCTCGTTCGGCCGACCGCGAGCAGTACTTC.